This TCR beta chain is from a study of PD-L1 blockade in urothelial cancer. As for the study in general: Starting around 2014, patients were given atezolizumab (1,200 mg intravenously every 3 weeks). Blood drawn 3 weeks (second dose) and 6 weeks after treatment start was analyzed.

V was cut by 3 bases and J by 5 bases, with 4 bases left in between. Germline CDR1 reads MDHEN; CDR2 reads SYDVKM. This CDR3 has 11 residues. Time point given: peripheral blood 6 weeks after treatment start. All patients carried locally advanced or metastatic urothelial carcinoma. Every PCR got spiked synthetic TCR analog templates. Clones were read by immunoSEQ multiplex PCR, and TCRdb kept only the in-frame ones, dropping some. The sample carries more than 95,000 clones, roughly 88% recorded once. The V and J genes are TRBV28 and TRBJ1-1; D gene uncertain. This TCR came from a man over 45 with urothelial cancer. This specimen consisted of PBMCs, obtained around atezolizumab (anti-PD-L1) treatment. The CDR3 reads CASSLATEAFF. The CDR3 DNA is TGTGCCAGCAGTTTGGCTACTGAAGCTTTCTTT.